Following are 21 T cell receptor beta chains from one sample sequenced in a study of Ad26.COV2.S vaccination and SARS-CoV-2 variants. Produced via immunoSEQ multiplex PCR; TCRdb's table is partial and in-frame only. This table holds roughly 420,000 clones, approximately 89% found once. Treatment: roughly 18 received Ad26.COV2.S at low or high dose, single or two shots; a few received placebo; per-sample allocation not given. At day 63 after the first vaccine or placebo injection, samples were drawn. The input for sequencing was peripheral blood, taken in a trial of Ad26.COV2.S vaccine versus placebo. These receptors were obtained from a person between 18 and 65 years old who received the Ad26.COV2.S COVID-19 vaccine or a placebo.

J is TRBJ1-2 and V is TRBV9, with D uncertain. The germline CDR1 and CDR2 sequences are SGDLS and YYNGEE. Trimming took 1 base from V and 4 from J, leaving 11 bases between them. The CDR3 extends over 14 amino acids. The CDR3 nucleotides are TGTGCCAGCAGCGTAAGGGAGGGATCCTATGGCTACACCTTC. It codes for CASSVREGSYGYTF.

The chain recombines TRBV24-1 with TRBJ2-3; 12 bases map to TRBD2. Trimming removed 6 bases from V and 2 bases from J; junction bases left unmatched: 2. Germline CDR1 reads KGHDR; CDR2 reads SFDVKD. The CDR3 runs 15 residues. The CDR3 bases are TGTGCCACCAGTTCTAGCGGGAGGGCCACAGATACGCAGTATTTT. Translated, it gives CATSSSGRATDTQYF.

V and J are TRBV24-1 and TRBJ1-5; 8 bases are shared with TRBD1. Germline CDR1 is KGHDR and CDR2 is SFDVKD. The trim removed 9 bases at V and 7 bases at J, leaving 19 bases unmatched. This CDR3 contains 17 residues. CDR3 nucleotide sequence: TGTGCCACCTCTCTGCAGGGGGCGCTTTTTGAGGTACAGCCCCAGCATTTT. Its protein is CATSLQGALFEVQPQHF.

This sequence joins TRBV6-5 and TRBJ1-2; TRBD1 matches 8 bases. This CDR3 is 13 amino acids long. V was pared by 6 bases and J by 10 bases, with 10 bases of the junction left unmatched. Germline V gene lookup returns CDR1 MNHEY and CDR2 SVGAGI. In DNA, the CDR3 is TGTGCCAGCAGGACTCCGGACAGGGCGAACTACACCTTC. Its protein is CASRTPDRANYTF.

This sequence joins TRBV9 and TRBJ1-2; TRBD1 might be the D (6 bases). V was trimmed by 0 bases and J by 5 bases, leaving 11 bases between them. CDR1 SGDLS and CDR2 YYNGEE come from the germline V gene. The CDR3 is made up of 14 amino acids. The CDR3 bases are TGTGCCAGCAGCGTAGAGCCAGGGGAATATGGCTACACCTTC. It is translated as CASSVEPGEYGYTF.

This clone was observed once. V gene TRBV9 combines with J gene TRBJ2-2; TRBD1 is a possible D gene (5 bases). The V gene lost 0 bases and the J gene lost 3 bases, with 12 bases spanning the gap. CDR3 size: 16 residues. Germline lookup yields CDR1 SGDLS and CDR2 YYNGEE. CDR3 sequence: CASSVGVQGHTGELFF. Here the CDR3 DNA reads TGTGCCAGCAGCGTAGGGGTCCAGGGCCACACCGGGGAGCTGTTTTTT.

The V gene is TRBV5-1, the J gene TRBJ2-1; 11 nucleotides align to TRBD2. The CDR3 totals 16 residues. V gave up 0 bases and J gave up 4 bases; unmatched junction bases: 3. Looked up from germline, CDR1 is SGHRS and CDR2 is YFSETQ. CDR3 nucleotides: TGCGCCAGCAGCTTGGTGGGGACTAGCGGTTACAATGAGCAGTTCTTC. Translating it yields CASSLVGTSGYNEQFF.

The rearrangement uses TRBV6-2 or TRBV6-3 and TRBJ2-1; D ambiguous. CDR1 and CDR2 from the germline V gene are MNHEY and SVGEGT. V lost 5 bases, J lost 6 bases, and 14 bases lay in between. The CDR3 consists of 14 residues. In DNA form, the CDR3 reads TGTGCCAGCAGTCCCCCCGACATCTCCAATGAGCAGTTCTTC. Translation gives CASSPPDISNEQFF.

This clone has a single count. The chain has TRBV28 and TRBJ1-2; 9 bases are a match to TRBD1. J gave up 6 bases and V 6 bases, and 8 bases lay outside the gene matches. The CDR3 totals 14 residues. The germline V gene encodes CDR1 MDHEN and CDR2 SYDVKM. CDR3 amino acids: CASSQSGTGHGYTF. The CDR3, as DNA: TGTGCCAGCAGCCAATCCGGGACAGGGCATGGCTACACCTTC.

This rearrangement joins TRBV3-1 (or the pseudogene TRBV3-2) to TRBJ2-7, with unresolved D. The V and J ends lost 4 bases and 2 bases respectively, with 3 bases between them. This CDR3 spans 11 amino acids. CDR1 is LGHDT, CDR2 YNNKEL, per germline (reference sequence). The CDR3 reads CASSPPYEQYV. CDR3 sequence (DNA): TGTGCCAGCAGCCCCCCCTACGAGCAGTACGTC.

The CDR3 coding sequence is TGTGCCAGCAGCCCAGAACCGGGGCGTGGGCCCTATGGCTACACCTTC. Its translation is CASSPEPGRGPYGYTF. The V gene is TRBV7-9, the J gene TRBJ1-2; possibly TRBD1 for D (5 bases). Germline V gives CDR1 SEHNR, CDR2 FQNEAQ (reference sequence). Trimming left V 5 bases short and J 4 bases short, with 20 bases between. The CDR3 loop spans 16 amino acids.

The V and J genes are TRBV7-9 and TRBJ2-5, with D possibly matching TRBD1 (6 bases). V was shortened by 4 bases and J by 2 bases, with 8 bases between the two germline ends. The germline gives CDR1 SEHNR, CDR2 FQNEAQ (reference sequence). The CDR3 has 13 amino acids. The CDR3 spells CASSWTAQETQYF. The CDR3 DNA follows: TGTGCCAGCAGCTGGACAGCACAAGAGACCCAGTACTTC.

The genes are TRBV5-1 and TRBJ1-6; 8 nucleotides align to TRBD1. CDR3 length: 15 residues. The trim removed 4 bases at V and 10 bases at J, leaving 10 bases unmatched. CDR1 SGHRS and CDR2 YFSETQ come from the germline V gene. CDR3 amino acids: CASSRRDRTYSPLHF. CDR3 bases: TGCGCCAGCAGCAGGAGGGACAGGACGTACTCACCCCTCCACTTT. The whole variable domain, filled in from reference TRBV5-1 and TRBJ1-6, reads KAGVTQTPRYLIKTRGQQVTLSCSPISGHRSVSWYQQTPGQGLQFLFEYFSETQRNKGNFPGRFSGRQFSNSRSEMNVSTLELGDSALYLCASSRRDRTYSPLHFGNGTRLTVT.

The CDR3 loop is CASSLGGSSYNSPLHF. The CDR3, as DNA: TGTGCCAGCAGCTTGGGCGGAAGCTCCTATAATTCACCCCTCCACTTT. The chain combines TRBV7-3 with TRBJ1-6; no definite D call. CDR1 is SGHTA, CDR2 FQGTGA, per germline. Trimming left V 3 bases short and J 0 bases short, with 9 bases between. The CDR3 loop spans 16 amino acids.

The rearrangement uses TRBV9 and TRBJ1-4; no clear D gene. The CDR3 runs to 13 residues. Germline CDR1 reads SGDLS; CDR2 reads YYNGEE. V lost 3 bases, J lost 8 bases, and 11 bases lay in between. This CDR3 reads CASSAGPTEKLFF. The CDR3 DNA sequence: TGTGCCAGCAGCGCCGGACCCACGGAAAAACTGTTTTTT.

This clone was seen a handful of times. The V gene is TRBV9, the J gene TRBJ1-5; D is uncertain. Germline V gives CDR1 SGDLS, CDR2 YYNGEE. This CDR3 is 13 amino acids long. With 0 bases removed from V and 7 bases from J, the gap between germline ends came to 8 bases. In nucleotides, the CDR3 is TGTGCCAGCAGCGTAGATGGGGAACAGCCCCAGCATTTT. Its translation is CASSVDGEQPQHF.

The chain uses TRBV7-2 and TRBJ2-1; 12 bases align to TRBD2. The CDR3 totals 15 residues. Germline V gene lookup returns CDR1 SGHTA and CDR2 FQGNSA. V trimming: 3 bases; J trimming: 7 bases; junction bases outside the gene matches: 4. The CDR3 nucleotides are TGTGCCAGCAGCTTGTCTAGCGGGGGGGGGAATGAGCAGTTCTTC. Its translation: CASSLSSGGGNEQFF.

The rearrangement joins TRBV28 to TRBJ1-6; the D gene is possibly TRBD1 (5 bases). The CDR3 covers 17 residues. Trimming removed 1 base from V and 7 bases from J, with 17 bases in between. Germline V gene lookup returns CDR1 MDHEN and CDR2 SYDVKM. The CDR3 is CASSLLGGVRGNSPLHF. For the CDR3, the DNA is TGTGCCAGCAGTTTATTGGGGGGGGTTAGAGGCAATTCACCCCTCCACTTT.

CDR3 sequence (DNA): TGTGCCATCGGGCGGGACTCAGCAGATACGCAGTATTTT. Translated: CAIGRDSADTQYF. The J gene is TRBJ2-3, the V gene TRBV10-3; a weak D match, TRBD2 (6 bases). CDR1 is ENHRY, CDR2 SYGVKD, per germline. Trimming left V 8 bases short and J 4 bases short, with 13 bases between. This CDR3 has 13 residues.

The chain links TRBV6-6 to TRBJ1-5, with TRBD1 matching 7 bases. The germline V gene encodes CDR1 MNHNY and CDR2 SVGAGI (reference sequence). This CDR3 is built from 17 residues. V was clipped by 5 bases and J by 1 base; unmatched bases: 11. The CDR3 loop is CASSPLTGARSNQPQHF. The CDR3 region has the DNA TGTGCCAGCAGTCCCCTAACAGGGGCGCGGAGCAATCAGCCCCAGCATTTT.

The rearrangement joins TRBV19 to TRBJ1-1; D is perhaps TRBD1 (5 bases). The germline V and J ends were trimmed by 3 bases and 4 bases, with 15 bases remaining between them. Germline CDR1 reads LNHDA; CDR2 reads SQIVND (reference sequence). The CDR3 totals 15 residues. The CDR3 sequence: CASSMRGREATEAFF. As DNA, the CDR3 is TGTGCCAGTAGTATGCGGGGCAGGGAAGCCACTGAAGCTTTCTTT.